This T cell receptor (beta chain) was observed in a study of blood T cells in healthy people across ages. Study conclusions and caveats: Older individuals had lower TCR beta diversity per million T cells (the decline was roughly linear).

In its sample, this clonotype was seen a few times. Its antigen is as yet unknown. Possible read error: a much larger clone is one base away. Germline CDR1 SGHRS, CDR2 YFSETQ. V lost 4 bases and J lost 8, with 18 bases in between. This CDR3 is built from 14 residues. Primed by a sample-barcoded 5' primer and a J-beta primer mix, a second PCR proceeded for about 7 to 11 cycles. TCRdb reanalysed the 5' RACE reads using MiXCR and keeps one entry per CDR3 protein. This sample has around 1.1 million distinct CDR3 sequences; more than 30% occur once, and the top ten carry 13%. This rearrangement joins TRBV5-1 to TRBJ1-2; D uncertain. The TCR sequence derives from a man between 18 and 35 years old in good health. Source material: blood. In nucleotides, the CDR3 is TGCGCCAGCAGCGTCGGAGAGACCCAAAGAGGCTACACCTTC. Translation gives CASSVGETQRGYTF.